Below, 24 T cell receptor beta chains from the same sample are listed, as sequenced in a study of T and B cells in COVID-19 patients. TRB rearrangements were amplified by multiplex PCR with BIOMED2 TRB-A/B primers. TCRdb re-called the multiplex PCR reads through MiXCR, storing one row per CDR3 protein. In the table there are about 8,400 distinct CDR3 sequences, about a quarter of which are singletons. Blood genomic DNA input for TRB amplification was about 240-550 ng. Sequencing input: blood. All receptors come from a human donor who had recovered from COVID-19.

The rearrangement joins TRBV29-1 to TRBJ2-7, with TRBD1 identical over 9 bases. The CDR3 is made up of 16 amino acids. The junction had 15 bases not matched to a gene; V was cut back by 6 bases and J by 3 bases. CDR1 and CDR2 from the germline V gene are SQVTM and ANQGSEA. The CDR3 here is CSVGQGQGGAHYEQYF. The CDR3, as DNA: TGCAGCGTGGGGCAGGGACAGGGAGGCGCACACTACGAGCAGTACTTC.

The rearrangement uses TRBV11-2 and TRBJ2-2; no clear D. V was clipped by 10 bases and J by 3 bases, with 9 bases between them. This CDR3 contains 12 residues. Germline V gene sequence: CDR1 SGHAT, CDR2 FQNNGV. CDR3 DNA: TGTGCCACCTTTGGGGACACCGGGGAGCTGTTTTTT. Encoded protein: CATFGDTGELFF.

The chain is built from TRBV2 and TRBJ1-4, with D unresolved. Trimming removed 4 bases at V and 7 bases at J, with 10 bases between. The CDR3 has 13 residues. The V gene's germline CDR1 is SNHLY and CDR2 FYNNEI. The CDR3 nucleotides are TGTGCCAGCAGTGGCGGGAGCGGTGAAAAACTGTTTTTT. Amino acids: CASSGGSGEKLFF.

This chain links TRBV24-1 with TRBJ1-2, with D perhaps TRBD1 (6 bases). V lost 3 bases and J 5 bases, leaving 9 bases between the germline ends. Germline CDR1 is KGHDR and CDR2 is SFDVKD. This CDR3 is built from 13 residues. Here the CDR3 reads CATSDRGQYGYTF. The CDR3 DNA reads TGTGCCACCAGTGATCGAGGACAGTATGGCTACACCTTC.

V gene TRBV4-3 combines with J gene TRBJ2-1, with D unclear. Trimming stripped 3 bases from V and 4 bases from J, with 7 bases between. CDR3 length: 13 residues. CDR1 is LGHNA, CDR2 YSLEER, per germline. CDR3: CASSQNQYNEQFF. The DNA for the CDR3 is TGCGCCAGCAGCCAGAACCAGTACAATGAGCAGTTCTTC.

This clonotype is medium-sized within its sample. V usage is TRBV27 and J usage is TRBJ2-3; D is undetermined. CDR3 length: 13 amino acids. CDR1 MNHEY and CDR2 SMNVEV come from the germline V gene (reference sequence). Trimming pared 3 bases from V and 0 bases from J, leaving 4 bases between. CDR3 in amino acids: CASSFDSTDTQYF. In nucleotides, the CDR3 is TGTGCCAGCAGTTTTGACAGCACAGATACGCAGTATTTT.

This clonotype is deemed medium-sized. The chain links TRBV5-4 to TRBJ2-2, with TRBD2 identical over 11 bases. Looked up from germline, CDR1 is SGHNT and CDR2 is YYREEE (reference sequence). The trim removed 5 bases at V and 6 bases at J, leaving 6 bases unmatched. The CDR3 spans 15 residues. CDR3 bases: TGTGCCAGCAGGATAGCGGGAGGGCCGTCCGGGGAGCTGTTTTTT. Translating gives CASRIAGGPSGELFF.

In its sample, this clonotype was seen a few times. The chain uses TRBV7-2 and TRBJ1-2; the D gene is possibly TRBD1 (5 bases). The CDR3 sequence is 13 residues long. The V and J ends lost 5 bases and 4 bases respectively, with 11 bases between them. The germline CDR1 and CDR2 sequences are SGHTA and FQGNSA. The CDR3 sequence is CASSRVDTYGYTF. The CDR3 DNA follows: TGTGCCAGCAGCCGCGTGGACACCTATGGCTACACCTTC.

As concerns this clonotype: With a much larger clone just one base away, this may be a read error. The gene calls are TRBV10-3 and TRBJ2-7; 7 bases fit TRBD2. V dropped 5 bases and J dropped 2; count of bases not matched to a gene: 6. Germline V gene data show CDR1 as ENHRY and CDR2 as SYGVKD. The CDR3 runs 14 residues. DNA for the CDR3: TGTGCCATCAGTCTCGGGACTATCGCCTACGAGCAGTACTTC. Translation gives CAISLGTIAYEQYF.

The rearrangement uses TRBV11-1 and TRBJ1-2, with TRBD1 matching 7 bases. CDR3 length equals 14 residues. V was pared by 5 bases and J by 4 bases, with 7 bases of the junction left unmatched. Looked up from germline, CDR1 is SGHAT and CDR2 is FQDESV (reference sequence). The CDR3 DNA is TGTGCCAGCAGCCCAGACAGGGTCGGCTATGGCTACACCTTC. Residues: CASSPDRVGYGYTF.

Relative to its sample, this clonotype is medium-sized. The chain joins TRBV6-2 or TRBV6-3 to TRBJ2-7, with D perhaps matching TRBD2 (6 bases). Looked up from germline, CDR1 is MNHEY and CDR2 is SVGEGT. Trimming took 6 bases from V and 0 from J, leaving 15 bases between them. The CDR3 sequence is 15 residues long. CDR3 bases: TGTGCCAGCAGGAGTGGGGGGACCAGCTCCTACGAGCAGTACTTC. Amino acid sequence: CASRSGGTSSYEQYF.

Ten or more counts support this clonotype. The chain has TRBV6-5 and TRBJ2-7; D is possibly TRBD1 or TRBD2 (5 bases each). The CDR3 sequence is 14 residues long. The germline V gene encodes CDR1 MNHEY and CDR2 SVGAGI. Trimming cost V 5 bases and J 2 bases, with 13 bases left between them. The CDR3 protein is CASSESGQAYEQYF. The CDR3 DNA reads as TGTGCCAGCAGTGAAAGCGGACAAGCCTACGAGCAGTACTTC.

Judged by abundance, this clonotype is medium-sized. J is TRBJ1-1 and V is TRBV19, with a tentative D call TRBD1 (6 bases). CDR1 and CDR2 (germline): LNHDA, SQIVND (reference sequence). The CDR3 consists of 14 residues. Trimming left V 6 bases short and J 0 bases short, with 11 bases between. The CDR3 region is CASRLQGLNTEAFF. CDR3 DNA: TGTGCCAGTAGGTTACAGGGATTGAACACTGAAGCTTTCTTT.

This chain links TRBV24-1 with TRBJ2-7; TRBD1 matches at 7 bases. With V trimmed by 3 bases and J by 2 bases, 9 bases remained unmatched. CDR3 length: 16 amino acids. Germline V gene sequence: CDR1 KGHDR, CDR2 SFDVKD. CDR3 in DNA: TGTGCCACCAGTGATCTTGACGGGGACAGTCCCTACGAGCAGTACTTC. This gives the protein CATSDLDGDSPYEQYF.

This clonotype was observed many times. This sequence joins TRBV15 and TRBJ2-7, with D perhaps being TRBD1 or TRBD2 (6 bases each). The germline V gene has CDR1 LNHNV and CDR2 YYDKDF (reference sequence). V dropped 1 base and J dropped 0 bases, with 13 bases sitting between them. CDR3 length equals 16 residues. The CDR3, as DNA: TGTGCCACCAGCAGAGGGGGGGCGGGAAACTCCTACGAGCAGTACTTC. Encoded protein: CATSRGGAGNSYEQYF. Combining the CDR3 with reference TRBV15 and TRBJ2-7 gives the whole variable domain DAMVIQNPRYQVTQFGKPVTLSCSQTLNHNVMYWYQQKSSQAPKLLFHYYDKDFNNEADTPDNFQSRRPNTSFCFLDIRSPGLGDTAMYLCATSRGGAGNSYEQYFGPGTRLTVT.

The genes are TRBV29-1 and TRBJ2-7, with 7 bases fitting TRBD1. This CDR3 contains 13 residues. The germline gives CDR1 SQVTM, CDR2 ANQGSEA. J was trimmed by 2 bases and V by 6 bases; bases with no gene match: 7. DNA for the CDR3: TGCAGCGTGGGAAAGACAGGGCCCTACGAGCAGTACTTC. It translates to CSVGKTGPYEQYF.

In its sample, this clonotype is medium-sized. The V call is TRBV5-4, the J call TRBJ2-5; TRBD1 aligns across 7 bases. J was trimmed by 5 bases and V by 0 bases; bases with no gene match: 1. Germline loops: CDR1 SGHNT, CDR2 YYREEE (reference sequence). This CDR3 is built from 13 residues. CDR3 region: CASSLDRGETQYF. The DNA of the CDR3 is TGTGCCAGCAGCTTGGACAGGGGCGAGACCCAGTACTTC.

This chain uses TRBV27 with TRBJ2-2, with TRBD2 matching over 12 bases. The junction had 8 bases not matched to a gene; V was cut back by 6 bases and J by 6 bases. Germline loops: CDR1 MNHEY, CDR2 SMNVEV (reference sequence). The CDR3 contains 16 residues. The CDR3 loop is CASRPGLAGISGELFF. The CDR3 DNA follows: TGTGCCAGCAGGCCCGGACTAGCGGGGATATCCGGGGAGCTGTTTTTT.

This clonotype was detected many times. CDR3 nucleotides: TGTGCCAGCAGTTCCCCGATGCGGAATCAGCCCCAGCATTTT. This translates into CASSSPMRNQPQHF. The chain uses TRBV27 and TRBJ1-5; no definite D call. The germline V gene has CDR1 MNHEY and CDR2 SMNVEV (reference sequence). The V end lost 4 bases, the J end lost 4 bases, and 11 bases lay between the germline ends. The CDR3 covers 14 residues.

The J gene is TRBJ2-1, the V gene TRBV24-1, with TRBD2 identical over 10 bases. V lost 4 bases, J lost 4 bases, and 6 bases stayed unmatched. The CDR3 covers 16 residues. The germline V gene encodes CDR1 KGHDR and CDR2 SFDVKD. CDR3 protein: CATSDRTSGPYNEQFF. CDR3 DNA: TGTGCCACCAGTGACAGGACTAGCGGCCCTTACAATGAGCAGTTCTTC.

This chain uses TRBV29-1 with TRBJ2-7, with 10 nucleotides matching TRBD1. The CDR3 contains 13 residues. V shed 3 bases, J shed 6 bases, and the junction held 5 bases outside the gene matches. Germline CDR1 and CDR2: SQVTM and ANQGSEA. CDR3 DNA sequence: TGCAGCGTTGAGGAGACAGGGGGCCTCGAGCAGTACTTC. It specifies CSVEETGGLEQYF.

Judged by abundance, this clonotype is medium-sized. CDR3 coding DNA: TGTGCCACCGCCCTAGCTATCGGCACAGATACGCAGTATTTT. Protein sequence: CATALAIGTDTQYF. The chain uses TRBV5-4 and TRBJ2-3; possible D gene TRBD2, 5 bases. V lost 9 bases, J lost 1 base, and 15 bases lay in between. Per germline, CDR1 SGHNT and CDR2 YYREEE (reference sequence). This CDR3 has 14 residues.

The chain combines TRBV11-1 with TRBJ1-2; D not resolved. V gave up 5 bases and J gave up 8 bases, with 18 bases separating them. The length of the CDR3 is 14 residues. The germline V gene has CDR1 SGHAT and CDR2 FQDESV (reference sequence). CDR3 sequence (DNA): TGTGCCAGCAGCCACATGAGGGAGATATGGGGCTACACCTTC. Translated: CASSHMREIWGYTF.

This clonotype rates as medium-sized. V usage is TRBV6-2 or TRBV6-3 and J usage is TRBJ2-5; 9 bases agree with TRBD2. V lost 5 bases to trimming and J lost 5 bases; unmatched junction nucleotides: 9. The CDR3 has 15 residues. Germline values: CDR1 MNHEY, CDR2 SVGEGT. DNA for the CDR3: TGTGCCAGCAGTCCCGCGGGACTAGCTATTGAGACCCAGTACTTC. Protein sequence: CASSPAGLAIETQYF.